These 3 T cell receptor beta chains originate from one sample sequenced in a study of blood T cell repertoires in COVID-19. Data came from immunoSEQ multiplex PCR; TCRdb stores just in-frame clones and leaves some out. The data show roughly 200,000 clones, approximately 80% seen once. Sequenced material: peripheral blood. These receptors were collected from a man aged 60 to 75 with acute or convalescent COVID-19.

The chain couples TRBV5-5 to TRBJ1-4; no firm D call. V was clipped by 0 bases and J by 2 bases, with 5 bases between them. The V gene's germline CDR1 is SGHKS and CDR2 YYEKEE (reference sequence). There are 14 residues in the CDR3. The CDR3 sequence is CASSLGPTNEKLFF. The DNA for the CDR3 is TGTGCCAGCAGCTTGGGTCCGACTAATGAAAAACTGTTTTTT.

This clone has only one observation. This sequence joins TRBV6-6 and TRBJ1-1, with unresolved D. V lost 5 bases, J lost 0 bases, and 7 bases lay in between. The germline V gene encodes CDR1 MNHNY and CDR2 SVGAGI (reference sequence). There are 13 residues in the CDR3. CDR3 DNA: TGTGCCAGCAGTCTGAGAATGAACACTGAAGCTTTCTTT. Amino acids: CASSLRMNTEAFF.

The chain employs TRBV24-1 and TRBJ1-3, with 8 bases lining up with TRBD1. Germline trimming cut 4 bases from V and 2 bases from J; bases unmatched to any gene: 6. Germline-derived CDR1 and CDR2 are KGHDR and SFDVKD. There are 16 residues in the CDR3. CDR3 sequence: CATSDPMDRAGNTIYF. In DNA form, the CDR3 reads TGTGCCACCAGTGACCCTATGGACAGGGCTGGAAACACCATATATTTT.